The 8 T cell receptor beta chains given below trace back to one sample, sequenced in a study of CD8+CD57+ T cells in acquired aplastic anemia. The use of genomic DNA as template underpinned the TCR beta VDJ and CDR3 profiling. Each CDR3 protein gets one entry after TCRdb re-called the reads with MiXCR. The repertoire has 200,000 to 250,000 distinct CDR3 sequences, roughly 60% of them found once; the top ten carry under 60%. An expansion of CD8+CD57+ cells by flow cytometry had been shown in patients chosen for sequencing. Material for sequencing was sorted CD4+, CD8+, or CD8+CD57+ T cells (not recorded which) from PBMCs. The source of these receptors is a human donor with aplastic anemia.

Judged by abundance, this clonotype is medium-sized (0.01 to 0.1%). This chain joins TRBV3-1 and TRBJ2-2, with D uncertain. CDR1 is LGHDT, CDR2 YNNKEL, per germline (reference sequence). CDR3 length: 12 amino acids. With 6 bases removed from V and 8 bases from J, the gap between germline ends came to 10 bases. CDR3 coding DNA: TGTGCCAGCAGTCCGACCGGTGGGGAGCTGTTTTTT. Translation gives CASSPTGGELFF.

This clonotype has only a few counts. The J gene is TRBJ2-7, the V gene TRBV20-1; D not resolved. Germline V CDR1 and CDR2: DFQATT, SNEGSKA (reference sequence). V was cut by 5 bases and J by 9 bases, with 8 bases left in between. The CDR3 has 9 amino acids. CDR3 protein: CSAWVGQYF. The CDR3 DNA sequence: TGCAGTGCTTGGGTAGGGCAGTACTTC.

This clonotype has just a few counts. The genes are TRBV9 and TRBJ2-3, with D possibly being TRBD2 (5 bases). The CDR3 consists of 16 residues. Per the germline V gene, CDR1 is SGDLS and CDR2 is YYNGEE. The germline V and J ends were trimmed by 4 bases and 1 base, with 16 bases remaining between them. CDR3 sequence (DNA): TGTGCCAGCAGCTCCCTTGACTATGCTGGCACAGATACGCAGTATTTT. It specifies CASSSLDYAGTDTQYF.

This clonotype was detected ten times or more. This chain uses TRBV5-5 with TRBJ2-7; 7 nucleotides align to TRBD2. CDR1 is SGHKS, CDR2 YYEKEE, per germline (reference sequence). With 4 bases clipped from V and 5 bases from J, the junction kept 12 bases outside the gene matches. The CDR3 extends over 15 amino acids. CDR3 amino acids: CASSVSGRAEDEQYF. The CDR3 bases are TGTGCCAGCAGCGTATCAGGGAGGGCGGAGGACGAGCAGTACTTC.

The rearrangement joins TRBV29-1 to TRBJ2-7; D call uncertain. Trimming stripped 1 base from V and 5 bases from J, with 9 bases between. The CDR3 contains 12 residues. Per germline, CDR1 SQVTM and CDR2 ANQGSEA. DNA for the CDR3: TGCAGCGTTGAAGGTCGTTTCGACGAGCAGTACTTC. Translating it yields CSVEGRFDEQYF.

This chain joins TRBV24-1 and TRBJ2-1; 7 nucleotides line up with TRBD1. CDR3 size: 14 residues. Germline CDR1 reads KGHDR; CDR2 reads SFDVKD. V gave up 7 bases and J gave up 12 bases; unmatched junction bases: 14. This CDR3 is CATRIRDSYNWQFF. The CDR3 nucleotides are TGTGCCACCAGGATCCGGGACAGCTACAATTGGCAGTTCTTC.

The V and J genes are TRBV30 and TRBJ1-1; unclear D gene. Trimming cost V 4 bases and J 1 base, with 10 bases left between them. The germline CDR1 and CDR2 sequences are GTSNPN and SVGIG (reference sequence). The CDR3 has 13 residues. CDR3 coding DNA: TGTGCCTGGAACATTCGCTCGAACACTGAAGCTTTCTTT. Residues: CAWNIRSNTEAFF.

In its sample, this clonotype was seen many times. CDR3 loop: CASSVTGNTEAFF. CDR3 DNA: TGTGCCAGTAGTGTGACAGGGAACACTGAAGCTTTCTTT. This chain links TRBV19 with TRBJ1-1; possible D gene TRBD1, 6 bases. V was pared by 5 bases and J by 1 base, with 8 bases between. Germline assignment: CDR1 LNHDA and CDR2 SQIVND (reference sequence). CDR3 length equals 13 residues.